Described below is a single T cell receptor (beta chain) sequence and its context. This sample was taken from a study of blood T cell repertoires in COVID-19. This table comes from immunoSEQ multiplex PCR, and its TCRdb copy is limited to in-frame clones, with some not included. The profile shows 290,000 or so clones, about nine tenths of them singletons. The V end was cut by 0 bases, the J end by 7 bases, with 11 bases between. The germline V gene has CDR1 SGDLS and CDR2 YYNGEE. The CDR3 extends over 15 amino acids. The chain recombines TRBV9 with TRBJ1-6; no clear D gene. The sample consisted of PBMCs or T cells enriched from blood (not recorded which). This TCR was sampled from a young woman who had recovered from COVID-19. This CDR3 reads CASSVGSPPNSPLHF. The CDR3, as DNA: TGTGCCAGCAGCGTAGGAAGCCCCCCGAATTCACCCCTCCACTTT. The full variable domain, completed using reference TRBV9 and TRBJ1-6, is DSGVTQTPKHLITATGQRVTLRCSPRSGDLSVYWYQQSLDQGLQFLIQYYNGEERAKGNILERFSAQQFPDLHSELNLSSLELGDSALYFCASSVGSPPNSPLHFGNGTRLTVT.